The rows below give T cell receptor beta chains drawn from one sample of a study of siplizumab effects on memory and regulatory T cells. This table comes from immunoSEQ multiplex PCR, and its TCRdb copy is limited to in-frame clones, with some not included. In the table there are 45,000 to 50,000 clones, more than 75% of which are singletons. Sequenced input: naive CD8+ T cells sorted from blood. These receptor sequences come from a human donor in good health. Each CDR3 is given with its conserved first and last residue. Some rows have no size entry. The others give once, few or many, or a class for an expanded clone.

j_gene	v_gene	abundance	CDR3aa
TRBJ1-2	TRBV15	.	CATSSREDYGYTF
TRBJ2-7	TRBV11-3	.	CASSYGGYEQYF
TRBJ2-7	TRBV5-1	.	CASSWTTDKSSEQYF
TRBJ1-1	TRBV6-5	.	CASSYEGNTEAFF
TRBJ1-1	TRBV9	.	CASSVDGSLRAEAFF
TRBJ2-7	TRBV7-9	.	CASSPSVSYEQYF
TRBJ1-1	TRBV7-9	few	CASSLGNRDSEAFF
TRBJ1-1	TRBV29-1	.	CSVISGGAGGTEAFF
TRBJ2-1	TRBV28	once	CASSPPGLAGNNEQFF
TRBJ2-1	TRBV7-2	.	CASSSGVEQFF
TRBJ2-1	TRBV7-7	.	CASSLGSGDVEQFF
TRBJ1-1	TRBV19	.	CASITGTVKTEAFF
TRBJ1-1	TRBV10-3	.	CAISESNSTGDTEAFF
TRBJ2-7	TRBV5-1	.	CASSSDRELSYEQYF
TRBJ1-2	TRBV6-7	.	CASSFTATTNYGYTF
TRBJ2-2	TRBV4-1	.	CASSLSGGWSGELFF
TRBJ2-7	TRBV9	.	CASSVSWGDYGQYF